This passage covers 28 T cell receptor beta chains from one sample sequenced in a study of blood T cell repertoires in COVID-19. Measured with immunoSEQ multiplex PCR; TCRdb has only the in-frame clones, and not every one. The data show fewer than 450,000 clones, roughly 86% seen once. Sequencing was carried out using peripheral blood. These receptors all stem from a woman in her 70s with COVID-19, enrolled during active disease.

This chain links TRBV13 with TRBJ1-1, with 8 bases aligning to TRBD1. The CDR3 has 15 residues. CDR1 and CDR2 (germline): PRHDT, FYEKMQ (reference sequence). Trimming at V came to 5 bases and at J to 4 bases, leaving 9 bases not matched to a gene. The DNA for the CDR3 is TGTGCCAGCAGCCTGTTCCCCACAGGGGGCACTGAAGCTTTCTTT. Protein product: CASSLFPTGGTEAFF.

This clone has only a few counts. The chain carries TRBV7-9 and TRBJ1-1; D not certain. CDR1 is SEHNR and CDR2 is FQNEAQ in the germline V gene (reference sequence). Trimming removed 5 bases at V and 3 bases at J, with 10 bases between. The CDR3 sequence is 13 residues long. CDR3: CASSQHGDTEAFF. Here the CDR3 DNA reads TGTGCCAGCAGCCAACACGGGGACACTGAAGCTTTCTTT. Combining the CDR3 with reference TRBV7-9 and TRBJ1-1 gives the whole variable domain DTGVSQNPRHKITKRGQNVTFRCDPISEHNRLYWYRQTLGQGPEFLTYFQNEAQLEKSRLLSDRFSAERPKGSFSTLEIQRTEQGDSAMYLCASSQHGDTEAFFGQGTRLTVV.

This sequence joins TRBV24-1 and TRBJ2-2; D is possibly TRBD1 (5 bases). The germline V gene has CDR1 KGHDR and CDR2 SFDVKD. The V and J ends lost 3 bases and 5 bases respectively, with 18 bases between them. This CDR3 has 17 amino acids. CDR3 protein: CATSDPPAGMRTGELFF. DNA of the CDR3: TGTGCCACCAGTGATCCCCCGGCAGGGATGAGGACCGGGGAGCTGTTTTTT.

The chain combines TRBV2 with TRBJ1-1; 10 bases are shared with TRBD1. The CDR3 extends over 13 amino acids. Germline-derived CDR1 and CDR2 are SNHLY and FYNNEI. The ends lost 7 bases at V and 4 bases at J; junction bases unmatched: 3. CDR3 DNA: TGTGCCAGCACCGACAGGGGGCCCACTGAAGCTTTCTTT. This encodes CASTDRGPTEAFF.

CDR3 amino acids: CASRWQINSPLHF. CDR3 coding DNA: TGTGCCAGCAGGTGGCAGATTAATTCACCCCTCCACTTT. The rearrangement uses TRBV6-5 and TRBJ1-6; D gene uncertain. Deletions cut 6 bases from V and 6 bases from J, with 9 bases between. The germline gives CDR1 MNHEY, CDR2 SVGAGI. This CDR3 has 13 residues.

This clone was picked up one time. V is TRBV12-3 or TRBV12-4 and J is TRBJ1-1; D call uncertain. The CDR3 spans 13 residues. Trimming stripped 4 bases from V and 1 base from J, with 7 bases between. CDR3 protein: CASSSGGNTEAFF. As DNA, the CDR3 is TGTGCCAGCAGTTCGGGAGGGAACACTGAAGCTTTCTTT.

The chain has TRBV5-6 and TRBJ1-3; D possibly corresponds to TRBD1 (5 bases). Per germline, CDR1 SGHDT and CDR2 YYEEEE. The CDR3 is 15 amino acids. The V end was cut by 0 bases, the J end by 7 bases, with 14 bases between. The DNA of the CDR3 is TGTGCCAGCAGCTTGGGATCAGGGCGGGGTAACACCATATATTTT. This translates into CASSLGSGRGNTIYF.

This clone was observed once. The V gene is TRBV7-8, the J gene TRBJ1-1; the match to TRBD1 covers 9 bases. This CDR3 spans 15 amino acids. V shed 3 bases and J 5 bases; nucleotides not matched to a gene: 7. Germline V gene sequence: CDR1 SGHVS, CDR2 FQNEAQ. The CDR3 DNA reads as TGTGCCAGCAGCTTGAATCATGGACAGGGGACTGAAGCTTTCTTT. It yields the protein CASSLNHGQGTEAFF. The whole variable domain, remainder taken from reference TRBV7-8 and TRBJ1-1, is GAGVSQSPRYKVAKRGQDVALRCDPISGHVSLFWYQQALGQGPEFLTYFQNEAQLDKSGLPSDRFFAERPEGSVSTLKIQRTQQEDSAVYLCASSLNHGQGTEAFFGQGTRLTVV.

The genes are TRBV18 and TRBJ2-1; 8 bases match TRBD1. The length of the CDR3 is 13 residues. V lost 3 bases, J lost 7 bases, and 2 bases stayed unmatched. Germline-derived CDR1 and CDR2 are KGHSH and LQKENI. Here the CDR3 DNA reads TGTGCCAGCTCACCTACAGGGGGGAATGAGCAGTTCTTC. Protein: CASSPTGGNEQFF.

The rearrangement uses TRBV7-9 and TRBJ2-5; TRBD2 matches at 12 bases. The trim removed 3 bases at V and 6 bases at J, leaving 5 bases unmatched. CDR3 length: 15 residues. Germline lookup yields CDR1 SEHNR and CDR2 FQNEAQ (reference sequence). The chain's CDR3 is CASSFSSGGAKTQYF. Here the CDR3 DNA reads TGTGCCAGCAGCTTTTCTAGCGGGGGGGCGAAGACCCAGTACTTC. The full variable domain, completed using reference TRBV7-9 and TRBJ2-5, is DTGVSQNPRHKITKRGQNVTFRCDPISEHNRLYWYRQTLGQGPEFLTYFQNEAQLEKSRLLSDRFSAERPKGSFSTLEIQRTEQGDSAMYLCASSFSSGGAKTQYFGPGTRLLVL.

The chain recombines TRBV9 with TRBJ1-5, with TRBD1 as a possible D gene (5 bases). V gave up 3 bases and J gave up 5 bases, with 6 bases separating them. The CDR3 is 12 residues long. In germline, CDR1 is SGDLS, CDR2 YYNGEE. The CDR3 DNA follows: TGTGCCAGCAGCGGGGGGGATCAGCCCCAGCATTTT. Residues: CASSGGDQPQHF.

The chain employs TRBV19 and TRBJ1-2, with 7 bases identical to TRBD1. V lost 7 bases to trimming and J lost 2 bases; unmatched junction nucleotides: 7. Germline lookup yields CDR1 LNHDA and CDR2 SQIVND (reference sequence). The CDR3 spans 14 residues. CDR3 bases: TGTGCCAGTACTAACAAGGACAGGAACTATGGCTACACCTTC. Its translation is CASTNKDRNYGYTF.

This chain uses TRBV6-2 or TRBV6-3 with TRBJ1-2; D is undetermined. The CDR3 is 13 amino acids. Germline CDR1 is MNHEY and CDR2 is SVGEGT. Trimming took 1 base from V and 3 from J, leaving 6 bases between them. This CDR3 reads CASSYLRDYGYTF. The CDR3 DNA sequence: TGTGCCAGCAGTTACTTGAGGGACTATGGCTACACCTTC.

This clone has more than one count but fewer than ten. The chain uses TRBV9 and TRBJ1-4, with TRBD1 identical over 10 bases. Germline loops: CDR1 SGDLS, CDR2 YYNGEE. V shed 7 bases and J 10 bases; nucleotides not matched to a gene: 4. CDR3 size: 12 residues. This CDR3 is CASGQGDGKLFF. CDR3 DNA: TGTGCCAGCGGACAGGGGGACGGAAAACTGTTTTTT.

This clone has more than one count but fewer than ten. The chain employs TRBV19 and TRBJ1-6, with a tentative D call TRBD1 (5 bases). V gave up 4 bases and J gave up 16 bases, with 14 bases separating them. Germline values: CDR1 LNHDA, CDR2 SQIVND (reference sequence). The length of the CDR3 is 12 residues. The DNA for the CDR3 is TGTGCCAGTAGTACAGGGACTCCGTGGCTCCACTTT. Its translation is CASSTGTPWLHF.

The chain employs TRBV18 and TRBJ2-2; the D gene is possibly TRBD1 (6 bases). In germline, CDR1 is KGHSH, CDR2 LQKENI. The CDR3 length is 14 residues. The ends were cut back, 2 bases at V and 5 bases at J, with 9 bases in the middle. CDR3: CASSPGQGTGELFF. The CDR3 DNA follows: TGTGCCAGCTCACCAGGGCAGGGGACCGGGGAGCTGTTTTTT.

The chain links TRBV4-3 to TRBJ1-4; 8 bases are shared with TRBD1. Germline V gene data show CDR1 as LGHNA and CDR2 as YSLEER. The CDR3 sequence is 15 residues long. V lost 4 bases, J lost 7 bases, and 8 bases stayed unmatched. CDR3 region: CASSPVGTGPEKLFF. The DNA of the CDR3 is TGCGCCAGCAGCCCCGTCGGGACAGGTCCTGAAAAACTGTTTTTT.

The CDR3 nucleotides are TGTGCCAGCAGCTTTACGGGACAGGTTAGGGATGGCTACACCTTC. Amino acids: CASSFTGQVRDGYTF. The chain joins TRBV7-2 to TRBJ1-2; the match to TRBD1 covers 8 bases. The CDR3 has 15 residues. Trimming cost V 3 bases and J 6 bases; bases outside gene matches: 9. The V gene's germline CDR1 is SGHTA and CDR2 FQGNSA. Supplemented by reference TRBV7-2 and TRBJ1-2, the full variable domain reads GAGVSQSPSNKVTEKGKDVELRCDPISGHTALYWYRQSLGQGLEFLIYFQGNSAPDKSGLPSDRFSAERTGGSVSTLTIQRTQQEDSAVYLCASSFTGQVRDGYTFGSGTRLTVV.

This clone showed up just once. The chain combines TRBV27 with TRBJ2-1, with 10 bases matching TRBD1. V trimming: 6 bases; J trimming: 5 bases; junction bases outside the gene matches: 13. CDR3 size: 17 residues. Germline lookup yields CDR1 MNHEY and CDR2 SMNVEV (reference sequence). The CDR3 DNA is TGTGCCAGCAGCAGAAGGTCCGGGACAGGGGTACACAATGAGCAGTTCTTC. The encoded protein is CASSRRSGTGVHNEQFF.

The rearrangement joins TRBV23-1 to TRBJ1-2; a weak D match, TRBD1 (6 bases). TRBV23-1 is treated as an ORF (open reading frame) with a function not yet certain. The CDR3 has 15 residues. V was shortened by 3 bases and J by 0 bases, with 11 bases between the two germline ends. The CDR3 DNA is TGCGCCAGCAGTCAGGCGGACAGCCCTAACTATGGCTACACCTTC. Translating it yields CASSQADSPNYGYTF.

The rearrangement joins TRBV2 to TRBJ2-5, with 9 bases fitting TRBD1. CDR1 is SNHLY, CDR2 FYNNEI, per germline. The CDR3 is 14 residues long. Trimming cost V 7 bases and J 4 bases; bases outside gene matches: 7. The chain's CDR3 is CASTRTGARETQYF. The CDR3, as DNA: TGTGCCAGCACCAGGACAGGGGCTAGAGAGACCCAGTACTTC.

A word on this clone: The sample holds other DNA sequences that translate to the same CDR3. V usage is TRBV9 and J usage is TRBJ1-2, with D possibly being TRBD1 (6 bases). The germline V and J ends were trimmed by 2 bases and 2 bases, with 7 bases remaining between them. Germline assignment: CDR1 SGDLS and CDR2 YYNGEE. CDR3 size: 13 residues. The CDR3 coding sequence is TGTGCCAGCAGCGTGGACAGCAACTATGGCTACACCTTC. This translates into CASSVDSNYGYTF.

The gene calls are TRBV6-5 and TRBJ1-1; tentatively, D is TRBD1 (6 bases). The germline V gene encodes CDR1 MNHEY and CDR2 SVGAGI. V gave up 5 bases and J gave up 4 bases, with 14 bases separating them. The CDR3 contains 14 residues. As DNA, the CDR3 is TGTGCCAGCAGTCCGCCGGGGGGCGGCACTGAAGCTTTCTTT. It specifies CASSPPGGGTEAFF.

The genes are TRBV19 and TRBJ1-2, with 7 bases aligning to TRBD1. Germline CDR1 LNHDA, CDR2 SQIVND (reference sequence). The ends lost 8 bases at V and 4 bases at J; junction bases unmatched: 7. This CDR3 is 13 amino acids long. CDR3 nucleotide sequence: TGTGCCAGTGGACCCCAGGGGGGCTATGGCTACACCTTC. Protein product: CASGPQGGYGYTF.

The V gene is TRBV5-1, the J gene TRBJ2-1; D is perhaps TRBD2 (6 bases). V was clipped by 5 bases and J by 0 bases, with 12 bases between them. The CDR3 runs 15 residues. CDR1 SGHRS and CDR2 YFSETQ come from the germline V gene. CDR3 nucleotides: TGCGCCAGCAGACTGGTGGGGGGCTCCTACAATGAGCAGTTCTTC. This encodes CASRLVGGSYNEQFF.

This clone was observed a handful of times. Other DNA sequences in the same sample also yield this CDR3. J is TRBJ1-2 and V is TRBV12-3 or TRBV12-4, with D possibly matching TRBD1 (6 bases). This CDR3 comprises 13 residues. Trimming removed 1 base from V and 5 bases from J, with 8 bases in between. The chain's CDR3 is CASSLGQGYGYTF. CDR3 sequence (DNA): TGTGCCAGCAGTTTAGGGCAGGGGTATGGCTACACCTTC.

This clone was recorded a few times. The same CDR3 also results from other DNA sequences found in this sample. The chain employs TRBV5-6 and TRBJ1-1, with 8 bases matching TRBD1. The CDR3 consists of 14 residues. V shed 3 bases and J 1 base; nucleotides not matched to a gene: 2. The germline CDR1 and CDR2 sequences are SGHDT and YYEEEE. The CDR3 loop is CASSWTGPNTEAFF. CDR3 nucleotide sequence: TGTGCCAGCAGCTGGACAGGGCCGAACACTGAAGCTTTCTTT.

The rearrangement links TRBV24-1 to TRBJ2-5; 12 bases match TRBD1. This CDR3 is 17 amino acids long. Losses at the gene ends were 4 bases for V and 1 base for J; bases not matched to a gene: 6. Germline lookup yields CDR1 KGHDR and CDR2 SFDVKD. In DNA, the CDR3 is TGTGCCACCAGTGACCCTCCGGGACAGGGGGCCCAAGAGACCCAGTACTTC. Its protein is CATSDPPGQGAQETQYF.